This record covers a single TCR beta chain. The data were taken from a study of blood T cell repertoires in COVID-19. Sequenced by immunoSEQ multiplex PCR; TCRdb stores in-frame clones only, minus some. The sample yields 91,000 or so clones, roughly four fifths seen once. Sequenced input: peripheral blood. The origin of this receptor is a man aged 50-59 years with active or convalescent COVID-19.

CDR3 in amino acids: CASSRVWTGGRVRFF. DNA of the CDR3: TGTGCCAGCAGCCGAGTGTGGACAGGGGGCCGGGTTCGGTTTTTT. The V call is TRBV3-1 (or the pseudogene TRBV3-2), the J call TRBJ1-4, with 11 bases lining up with TRBD1. The CDR3 spans 15 residues. The germline V gene encodes CDR1 LGHDT and CDR2 YNNKEL (reference sequence). The trim removed 4 bases at V and 16 bases at J, leaving 14 bases unmatched.